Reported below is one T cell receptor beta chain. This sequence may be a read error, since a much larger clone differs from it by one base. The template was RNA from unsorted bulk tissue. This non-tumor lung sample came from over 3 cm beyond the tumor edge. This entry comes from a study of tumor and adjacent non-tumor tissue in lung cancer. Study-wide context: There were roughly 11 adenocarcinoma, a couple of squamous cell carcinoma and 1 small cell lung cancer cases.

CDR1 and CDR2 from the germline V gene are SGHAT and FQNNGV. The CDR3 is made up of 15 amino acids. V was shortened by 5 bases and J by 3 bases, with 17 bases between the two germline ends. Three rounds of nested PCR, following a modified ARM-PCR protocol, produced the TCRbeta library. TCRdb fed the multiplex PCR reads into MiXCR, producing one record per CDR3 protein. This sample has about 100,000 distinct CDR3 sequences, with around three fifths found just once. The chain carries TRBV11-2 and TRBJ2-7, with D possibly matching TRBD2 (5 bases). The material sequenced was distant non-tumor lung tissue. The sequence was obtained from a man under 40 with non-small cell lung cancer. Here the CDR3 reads CASSVGNPRGYEQYF. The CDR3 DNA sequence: TGTGCCAGCAGCGTCGGGAACCCAAGAGGCTACGAGCAGTACTTC. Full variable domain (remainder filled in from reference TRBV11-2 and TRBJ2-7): EAGVAQSPRYKIIEKRQSVAFWCNPISGHATLYWYQQILGQGPKLLIQFQNNGVVDDSQLPKDRFSAERLKGVDSTLKIQPAKLEDSAVYLCASSVGNPRGYEQYFGPGTRLTVT.